This T cell receptor (beta chain) was obtained from a study of human T cells and chemical hapten exposure. Trimming removed 7 bases from V and 0 bases from J, with 10 bases in between. Germline CDR1 reads DFQATT; CDR2 reads SNEGSKA (reference sequence). There are 12 residues in the CDR3. TCRdb called the RACE reads again in MiXCR, with one record for every CDR3 protein. The sample shows some 170,000 distinct CDR3 sequences, about 27% of them seen only once. Time point given: patch test 3, about 24 weeks after DPC sensitization. Treatment reported: therapeutic diphenylcyclopropenone sensitization with weekly scalp DPC. The study drew its donors from alopecia patients who were 18 to 70 years old and suitable for DPC. Extraction yielded total RNA from whole blood (unfractionated). Study findings and constraints: Expanded TCRs clustered into significantly more large CDR3 similarity groups than controls, the analysis revealed.

This clonotype was seen only a few times. Its antigen remains unidentified. The sample consisted of whole blood, taken in connection with sensitization to the hapten diphenylcyclopropenone (DPC). This TCR was sampled from a woman aged 18-29 years with alopecia areata. Some clones in this sample may be carry-over from other donors' samples. The rearrangement joins TRBV20-1 to TRBJ2-7; D perhaps matches TRBD1 (5 bases). CDR3: CSGSDSSYEQYF. CDR3 nucleotides: TGCAGTGGGAGCGACAGCTCCTACGAGCAGTACTTC.